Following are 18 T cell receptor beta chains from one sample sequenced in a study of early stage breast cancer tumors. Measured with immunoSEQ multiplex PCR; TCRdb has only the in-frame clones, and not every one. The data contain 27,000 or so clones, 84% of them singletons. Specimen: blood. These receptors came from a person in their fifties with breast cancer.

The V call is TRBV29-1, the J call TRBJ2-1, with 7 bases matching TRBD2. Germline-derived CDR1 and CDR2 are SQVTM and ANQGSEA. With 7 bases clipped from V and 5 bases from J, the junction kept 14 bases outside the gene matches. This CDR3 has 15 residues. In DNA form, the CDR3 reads TGCAGCGCCCGAAAGGCTAGCGGAGTTAACAATGAGCAGTTCTTC. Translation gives CSARKASGVNNEQFF.

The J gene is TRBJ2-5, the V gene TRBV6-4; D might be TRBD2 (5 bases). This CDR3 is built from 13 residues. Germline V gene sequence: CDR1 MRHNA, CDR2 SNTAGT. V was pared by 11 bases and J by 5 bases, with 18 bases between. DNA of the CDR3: TGTGCCTGCTGTAGCGTTGCTGGGGAGACCCAGTACTTC. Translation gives CACCSVAGETQYF.

CDR3 DNA sequence: TGTGCCAGCAGCGGGGGAGGAAACACCATATATTTT. It translates to CASSGGGNTIYF. V gene TRBV6-6 combines with J gene TRBJ1-3; a weak D match, TRBD1 (5 bases). CDR3 size: 12 residues. Per the germline V gene, CDR1 is MNHNY and CDR2 is SVGAGI (reference sequence). V lost 6 bases, J lost 4 bases, and 7 bases lay in between.

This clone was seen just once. CDR3 bases: TGTGCCAGCAGCCGTAGCGGGGGGTTGGAGACCCAGTACTTC. This sequence encodes CASSRSGGLETQYF. V usage is TRBV7-3 and J usage is TRBJ2-5, with 10 positions matching TRBD2. Germline V gene lookup returns CDR1 SGHTA and CDR2 FQGTGA. J was trimmed by 5 bases and V by 5 bases; bases with no gene match: 5. This CDR3 is 14 amino acids long.

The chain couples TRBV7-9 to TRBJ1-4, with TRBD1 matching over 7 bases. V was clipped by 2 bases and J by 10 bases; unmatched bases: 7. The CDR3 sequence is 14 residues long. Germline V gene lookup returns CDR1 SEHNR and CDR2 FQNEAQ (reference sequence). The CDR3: CASSLIGGGGKLFF. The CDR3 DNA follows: TGTGCCAGCAGCTTAATTGGAGGGGGCGGAAAACTGTTTTTT.

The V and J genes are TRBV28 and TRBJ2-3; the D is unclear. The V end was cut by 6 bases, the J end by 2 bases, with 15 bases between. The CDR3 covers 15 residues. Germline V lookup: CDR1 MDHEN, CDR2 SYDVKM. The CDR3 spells CASSPPTGVTDTQYF. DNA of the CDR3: TGTGCCAGCAGCCCCCCCACGGGCGTCACAGATACGCAGTATTTT. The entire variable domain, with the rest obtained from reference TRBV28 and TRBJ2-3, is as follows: DVKVTQSSRYLVKRTGEKVFLECVQDMDHENMFWYRQDPGLGLRLIYFSYDVKMKEKGDIPEGYSVSREKKERFSLILESASTNQTSMYLCASSPPTGVTDTQYFGPGTRLTVL.

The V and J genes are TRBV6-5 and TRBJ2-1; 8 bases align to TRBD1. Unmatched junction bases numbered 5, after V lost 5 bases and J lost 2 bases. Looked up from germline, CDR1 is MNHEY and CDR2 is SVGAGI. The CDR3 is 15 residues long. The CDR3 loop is CASSATGQAYNEQFF. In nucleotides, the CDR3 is TGTGCCAGCAGTGCCACGGGACAGGCCTACAATGAGCAGTTCTTC.

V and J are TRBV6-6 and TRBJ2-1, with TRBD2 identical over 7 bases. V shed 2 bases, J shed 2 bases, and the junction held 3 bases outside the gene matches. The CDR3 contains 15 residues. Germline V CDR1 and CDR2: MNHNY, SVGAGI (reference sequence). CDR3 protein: CASSYISGAYNEQFF. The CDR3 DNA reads TGTGCCAGCAGTTACATCAGCGGGGCCTACAATGAGCAGTTCTTC.

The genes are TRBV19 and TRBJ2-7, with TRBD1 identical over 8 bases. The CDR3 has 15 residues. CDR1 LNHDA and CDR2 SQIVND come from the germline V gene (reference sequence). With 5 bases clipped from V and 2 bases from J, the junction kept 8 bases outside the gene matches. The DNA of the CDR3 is TGTGCCAGTAGTTTGTCCGGGACAGGAACCTACGAGCAGTACTTC. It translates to CASSLSGTGTYEQYF.

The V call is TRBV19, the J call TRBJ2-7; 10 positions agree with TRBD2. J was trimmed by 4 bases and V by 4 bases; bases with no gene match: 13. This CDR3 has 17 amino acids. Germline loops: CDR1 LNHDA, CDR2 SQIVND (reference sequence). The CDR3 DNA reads TGTGCCAGTAGTAGAGCGGGAGGGGGGAGAAATCTTTACGAGCAGTACTTC. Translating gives CASSRAGGGRNLYEQYF. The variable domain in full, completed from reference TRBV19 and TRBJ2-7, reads DGGITQSPKYLFRKEGQNVTLSCEQNLNHDAMYWYRQDPGQGLRLIYYSQIVNDFQKGDIAEGYSVSREKKESFPLTVTSAQKNPTAFYLCASSRAGGGRNLYEQYFGPGTRLTVT.

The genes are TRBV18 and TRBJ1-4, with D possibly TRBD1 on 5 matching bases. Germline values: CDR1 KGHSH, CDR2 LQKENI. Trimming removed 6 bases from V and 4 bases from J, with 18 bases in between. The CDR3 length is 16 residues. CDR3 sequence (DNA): TGTGCCAGCTCGCCAAGGTCGGGGCTTGGTAATGAAAAACTGTTTTTT. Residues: CASSPRSGLGNEKLFF.

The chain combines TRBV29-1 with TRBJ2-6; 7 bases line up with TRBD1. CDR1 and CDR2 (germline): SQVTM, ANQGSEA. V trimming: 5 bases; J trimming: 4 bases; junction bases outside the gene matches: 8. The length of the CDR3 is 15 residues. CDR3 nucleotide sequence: TGCAGCGTTCTGACAGGGTCGGCGGGGGCCAACGTCCTGACTTTC. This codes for CSVLTGSAGANVLTF.

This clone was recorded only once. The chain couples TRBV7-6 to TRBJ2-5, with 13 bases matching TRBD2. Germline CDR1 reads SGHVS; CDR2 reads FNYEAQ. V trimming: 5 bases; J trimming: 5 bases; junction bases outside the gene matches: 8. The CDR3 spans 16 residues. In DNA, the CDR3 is TGTGCCAGCAGCCACCCACTAGCGGGGGGGCGCGAGACCCAGTACTTC. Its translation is CASSHPLAGGRETQYF.

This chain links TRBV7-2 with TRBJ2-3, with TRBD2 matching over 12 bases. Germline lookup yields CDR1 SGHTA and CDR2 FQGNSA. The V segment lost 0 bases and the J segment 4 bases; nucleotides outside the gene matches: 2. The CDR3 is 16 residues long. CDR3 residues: CASSLARLAGADTQYF. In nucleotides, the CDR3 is TGTGCCAGCAGCTTAGCGCGACTAGCGGGGGCAGATACGCAGTATTTT.

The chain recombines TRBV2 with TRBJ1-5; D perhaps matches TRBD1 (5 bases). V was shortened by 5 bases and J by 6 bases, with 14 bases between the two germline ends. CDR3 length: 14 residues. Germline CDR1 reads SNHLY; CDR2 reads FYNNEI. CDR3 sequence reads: CASSRESGTQPQHF. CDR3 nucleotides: TGTGCCAGCAGTAGGGAGTCAGGGACTCAGCCCCAGCATTTT.

CDR3 in DNA: TGTGCCAGCATGGGGCGGGGGGAGGTTGATACGCAGTATTTT. It translates to CASMGRGEVDTQYF. This chain joins TRBV11-2 and TRBJ2-3; 8 bases map to TRBD2. V dropped 7 bases and J dropped 6; count of bases not matched to a gene: 9. Germline V gene sequence: CDR1 SGHAT, CDR2 FQNNGV. This CDR3 region has 14 residues.

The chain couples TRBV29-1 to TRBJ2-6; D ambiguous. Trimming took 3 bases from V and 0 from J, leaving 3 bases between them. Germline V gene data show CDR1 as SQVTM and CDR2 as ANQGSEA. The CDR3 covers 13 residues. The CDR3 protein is CSVDGSGANVLTF. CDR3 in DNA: TGCAGCGTTGATGGCTCTGGGGCCAACGTCCTGACTTTC.

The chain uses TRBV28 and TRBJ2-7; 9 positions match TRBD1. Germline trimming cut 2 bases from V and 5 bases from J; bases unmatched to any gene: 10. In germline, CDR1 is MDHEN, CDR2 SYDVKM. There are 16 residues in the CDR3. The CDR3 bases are TGTGCCAGCAGTTTAGAAGGGACAGGGAGGAAGCACGAGCAGTACTTC. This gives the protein CASSLEGTGRKHEQYF.